This T cell receptor (beta chain) was sequenced during a study of T cell responses to AZD1222 COVID-19 vaccine. Study-level results: With two AZD1222 doses given, Spike-specific TCR breadth and depth both rose. Clonal diversity was possibly underestimated, and white British individuals and females predominated among donors. The reported proportion of spike-specific TCRs targeting unmutated variant regions was nearly half.

As to this clone: The antigen is undetermined.

Sequencing was performed with immunoSEQ multiplex PCR; in TCRdb, only in-frame clones are kept and a portion is missing. The repertoire holds 120,000 to 150,000 clones, about 86% seen once, with about 4.8% in the top ten. Germline lookup yields CDR1 MNHEY and CDR2 SVGAGI. This CDR3 region has 12 residues. V lost 9 bases and J 7 bases, leaving 16 bases between the germline ends. This rearrangement joins TRBV6-5 to TRBJ2-7; D uncertain. The TCR comes from an adult who received the AZD1222 COVID-19 vaccine. The source material was peripheral blood, sampled 28 days after the second AZD1222 dose. CDR3 sequence: CASLSLVREQYF. The CDR3 region has the DNA TGTGCCAGTCTCAGCCTCGTGCGGGAGCAGTACTTC.